These 23 T cell receptor beta chains came from one sample sequenced in a study of T cells in Graves' hyperthyroidism and ophthalmopathy. From RNA transcripts, TCR beta CDR3 regions were amplified. The TCR CDR3 first-round RT-PCR relied on the HTBI primer set. TCRdb re-called the multiplex PCR reads through MiXCR, storing one row per CDR3 protein. Here the sample spans 600,000 to 650,000 distinct CDR3 sequences, less than 25% being singletons. Sequenced: blood. The receptors were sampled from a man aged 30 to 45 with Graves' ophthalmopathy.

On this clonotype: Being one base from a much bigger clone, this may be a read error. The chain links TRBV28 to TRBJ2-7; 7 bases fit TRBD2. Germline lookup yields CDR1 MDHEN and CDR2 SYDVKM. This CDR3 contains 16 residues. The CDR3 bases are TGTTCCAGCAGCTCCGGGGCTAGCGGAAACCTCTACGAGCAGTACTTC. The encoded protein is CSSSSGASGNLYEQYF.

The chain is built from TRBV20-1 and TRBJ2-7; D gene uncertain. CDR1 and CDR2 (germline): DFQATT, SNEGSKA (reference sequence). The CDR3 sequence is 13 residues long. Trimming pared 1 base from V and 0 bases from J, leaving 7 bases between. CDR3 DNA sequence: TGCAGTGCTAGAGTGGGTGCCTCCTACGAGCAGTACTTC. This translates into CSARVGASYEQYF.

This sequence joins TRBV19 and TRBJ2-7; 8 positions agree with TRBD1. The CDR3 runs 15 residues. Germline assignment: CDR1 LNHDA and CDR2 SQIVND (reference sequence). V lost 6 bases to trimming and J lost 2 bases; unmatched junction nucleotides: 9. The CDR3 here is CASRPAGGSPYEQYF. In nucleotides, the CDR3 is TGTGCCAGTAGGCCGGCAGGGGGCAGCCCCTACGAGCAGTACTTC.

In this sample, this clonotype turned up a few times. The CDR3 is CASSGDPRADTQYF. As DNA, the CDR3 is TGTGCCAGCAGTGGGGACCCTAGGGCAGATACGCAGTATTTT. This chain joins TRBV25-1 and TRBJ2-3; D possibly matches TRBD1 or TRBD2 (5 bases each). The CDR3 is made up of 14 amino acids. Per germline, CDR1 MGHDK and CDR2 SYGVNS. Trimming took 4 bases from V and 4 from J, leaving 12 bases between them.

This clonotype was detected a few times. This chain joins TRBV12-3 or TRBV12-4 and TRBJ1-1; 7 bases match TRBD1. V lost 3 bases, J lost 2 bases, and 15 bases stayed unmatched. The CDR3 has 18 residues. For the CDR3, the DNA is TGTGCCAGCAGTTTTTTGATAAAGTTGGGGGACAGAAACACTGAAGCTTTCTTT. It yields the protein CASSFLIKLGDRNTEAFF.

This rearrangement joins TRBV5-1 to TRBJ2-1; D might be TRBD1 or TRBD2, each matching 5 bases. V was clipped by 0 bases and J by 6 bases, with 16 bases between them. This CDR3 is built from 16 residues. Germline V lookup: CDR1 SGHRS, CDR2 YFSETQ. CDR3: CASSLASGRLTNEQFF. The CDR3 DNA reads TGCGCCAGCAGCTTGGCCTCAGGGAGACTCACCAATGAGCAGTTCTTC. The variable domain in full, completed from reference TRBV5-1 and TRBJ2-1, reads KAGVTQTPRYLIKTRGQQVTLSCSPISGHRSVSWYQQTPGQGLQFLFEYFSETQRNKGNFPGRFSGRQFSNSRSEMNVSTLELGDSALYLCASSLASGRLTNEQFFGPGTRLTVL.

As to this clonotype: A junction boundary mismatches the germline segment, possibly from a read error. The V and J genes are TRBV5-1 and TRBJ1-1; D not certain. CDR3 size: 15 residues. Germline-derived CDR1 and CDR2 are SGHRS and YFSETQ. Here the CDR3 reads CASSSSWAENTEALF. In DNA form, the CDR3 reads TGCGCCAGCAGCTCCTCCTGGGCCGAGAACACTGAAGCTCTCTTT.

This clonotype was recorded many times. The chain recombines TRBV30 with TRBJ1-5; no clear D. Germline V gene data show CDR1 as GTSNPN and CDR2 as SVGIG (reference sequence). The CDR3 extends over 12 amino acids. V was pared by 2 bases and J by 7 bases, with 9 bases between. The CDR3 reads CAWSRPGQPQHF. In DNA form, the CDR3 reads TGTGCCTGGAGTCGGCCTGGACAGCCCCAGCATTTT.

This chain joins TRBV4-1 and TRBJ2-4; D uncertain. The V gene's germline CDR1 is MGHRA and CDR2 YSYEKL. Trimming left V 4 bases short and J 3 bases short, with 13 bases between. The CDR3 has 15 residues. The CDR3 region is CASSPATTDKNIQYF. CDR3 sequence (DNA): TGCGCCAGCAGCCCAGCAACTACGGACAAAAACATTCAGTACTTC.

The chain recombines TRBV10-3 with TRBJ2-4, with 10 bases identical to TRBD2. After removal of 3 bases from V and 3 bases from J, the junction contained 5 bases not matched to a gene. The CDR3 contains 16 residues. Germline CDR1 is ENHRY and CDR2 is SYGVKD. CDR3 in DNA: TGTGCCATCAGTGAAGGACTAGCGGCCCTCAAAAACATTCAGTACTTC. Its translation: CAISEGLAALKNIQYF.

This chain uses TRBV5-6 with TRBJ2-5; 7 nucleotides line up with TRBD2. Germline assignment: CDR1 SGHDT and CDR2 YYEEEE. Trimming took 0 bases from V and 1 from J; bases not matched to a gene: 6. CDR3 length equals 16 residues. Written as DNA, the CDR3 is TGTGCCAGCAGCTTGGCTGGGCGGGGGTTCCAAGAGACCCAGTACTTC. Its protein product is CASSLAGRGFQETQYF.

The J gene is TRBJ1-6, the V gene TRBV14; 8 bases align to TRBD1. The germline V gene encodes CDR1 SGHDN and CDR2 FVKESK. This CDR3 comprises 15 residues. V shed 4 bases, J shed 6 bases, and the junction held 5 bases outside the gene matches. This chain's CDR3 is CASSPRQGSNSPLHF. Written as DNA, the CDR3 is TGTGCCAGCAGCCCCCGACAGGGGAGTAATTCACCCCTCCACTTT.

This chain joins TRBV18 and TRBJ1-5; a weak D match, TRBD1 (5 bases). Trimming removed 0 bases from V and 4 bases from J, with 16 bases in between. Germline CDR1 reads KGHSH; CDR2 reads LQKENI. The CDR3 is 17 amino acids. CDR3: CASSPPIQGGLNQPQHF. DNA for the CDR3: TGTGCCAGCTCACCACCGATCCAGGGTGGACTTAATCAGCCCCAGCATTTT.

This clonotype was observed many times. This chain uses TRBV27 with TRBJ2-7; maybe TRBD2 (5 bases). The CDR3 loop spans 13 amino acids. V was trimmed by 0 bases and J by 6 bases, leaving 9 bases between them. From germline, CDR1 is MNHEY and CDR2 SMNVEV (reference sequence). CDR3 bases: TGTGCCAGCAGTTTATCGGCTGGAGGCGAGCAGTACTTC. Translated, it gives CASSLSAGGEQYF.

The table lists this clonotype with many counts. The rearrangement joins TRBV12-3 or TRBV12-4 to TRBJ2-1; 8 bases are shared with TRBD1. V lost 3 bases and J lost 10; bases outside the gene matches: 11. CDR3 size: 15 residues. The CDR3 loop is CASSFFVQGVREQFF. The CDR3 DNA sequence: TGTGCCAGCAGTTTTTTCGTACAGGGGGTACGGGAGCAGTTCTTC.

This chain joins TRBV7-9 and TRBJ1-2; TRBD1 matches 9 bases. The V gene end was trimmed by 5 bases and the J gene end by 6 bases; junction bases not matched to a gene: 10. Germline values: CDR1 SEHNR, CDR2 FQNEAQ (reference sequence). This CDR3 region has 15 residues. CDR3 coding DNA: TGTGCCAGCAGCCGGAAACAGAGACAGGGGGATGGCTACACCTTC. Translation gives CASSRKQRQGDGYTF.

This clonotype was seen many times. The J gene is TRBJ2-1, the V gene TRBV3-1, with D tentatively TRBD1 (5 bases). The length of the CDR3 is 15 residues. Germline CDR1 and CDR2: LGHDT and YNNKEL (reference sequence). The ends were cut back, 2 bases at V and 7 bases at J, with 15 bases in the middle. The CDR3 coding sequence is TGTGCCAGCAGCCAATTCGAAGGGGCGAGGAATGAGCAGTTCTTC. Its protein product is CASSQFEGARNEQFF.

In its sample, this clonotype was seen many times. The chain employs TRBV11-2 and TRBJ1-2; D is ambiguous. This CDR3 comprises 11 residues. From germline, CDR1 is SGHAT and CDR2 FQNNGV. Trimming took 0 bases from V and 13 from J, leaving 9 bases between them. The CDR3 DNA follows: TGTGCCAGCAGCTTAGAGCAGCAGCCCACCTTC. Its translation is CASSLEQQPTF.

V usage is TRBV7-7 and J usage is TRBJ2-2, with 8 nucleotides matching TRBD2. Per germline, CDR1 SSHAT and CDR2 FNYEAQ (reference sequence). The CDR3 sequence is 14 residues long. CDR3 in amino acids: CASASGLNTGELFF. CDR3 bases: TGTGCTAGTGCTAGCGGGCTAAACACCGGGGAGCTGTTTTTT.

This clonotype was counted only a few times. The chain couples TRBV28 to TRBJ2-1; possibly TRBD2 for D (7 bases). Germline V gives CDR1 MDHEN, CDR2 SYDVKM. The CDR3 extends over 19 amino acids. V lost 6 bases, J lost 7 bases, and 31 bases lay in between. The DNA for the CDR3 is TGTGCCAGCAGCCCAGTCGAGGGAGGGGGAGCAGCATTCCTTAATGAGCAGTTCTTC. This encodes CASSPVEGGGAAFLNEQFF. Looking up the rest from reference TRBV28 and TRBJ2-1 gives the full variable domain: DVKVTQSSRYLVKRTGEKVFLECVQDMDHENMFWYRQDPGLGLRLIYFSYDVKMKEKGDIPEGYSVSREKKERFSLILESASTNQTSMYLCASSPVEGGGAAFLNEQFFGPGTRLTVL.

This clonotype was found a few times. J is TRBJ1-1 and V is TRBV7-9, with 7 bases matching TRBD1. This CDR3 has 15 amino acids. V was pared by 5 bases and J by 1 base, with 7 bases of the junction left unmatched. Germline values: CDR1 SEHNR, CDR2 FQNEAQ (reference sequence). CDR3 nucleotide sequence: TGTGCCAGCAGCCTACCGACAGGGACGAACACTGAAGCTTTCTTT. Translating gives CASSLPTGTNTEAFF.

The CDR3 reads CASSQERYNEQFF. DNA of the CDR3: TGCGCCAGCAGCCAAGAGAGATACAATGAGCAGTTCTTC. V and J are TRBV4-3 and TRBJ2-1; D is undetermined. Germline V gene data show CDR1 as LGHNA and CDR2 as YSLEER. The CDR3 is 13 residues long. Trimming cost V 0 bases and J 4 bases, with 4 bases left between them.

In DNA, the CDR3 is TGCAGTGCTAGACGGGACCACGCGAACACCGGGGAGCTGTTTTTT. Translation gives CSARRDHANTGELFF. The rearrangement uses TRBV20-1 and TRBJ2-2; D may match TRBD1 or TRBD2 (5 bases each). CDR1 and CDR2 (germline): DFQATT, SNEGSKA (reference sequence). The CDR3 runs 15 residues. Trimming took off 2 bases at V and 0 bases at J, with 10 bases between the two ends.